This T cell receptor (beta chain) was found in a study of regulatory T cells in long-lasting Graves disease. About the research overall: A definition of persistent Graves' disease required over 5 years of antithyroid drugs plus positive TSH receptor antibodies. Overall study findings and caveats: Persistent patients shared more public clonotypes (2,741) than new patients (more than 900). Graves' patients with persistent disease showed TCR diversity lower than patients newly diagnosed. Newly diagnosed disease favored TRBV20-1 and TRBJ2-1 over persistent disease.

Investigators prepared the TCR beta libraries by applying iRepertoire HTBI primers and Arm-PCR of CDR3 regions. TCRdb re-derived calls from the multiplex PCR reads in MiXCR, one entry per CDR3 protein. This repertoire shows some 440,000 distinct CDR3 sequences, around 21% found once; its top ten account for 7% to 10%. The time point denotes: persistent/refractory GD, antithyroid drugs over 5 years with positive TRAb. Preparation of the TCR library used RNA extracted from PBMCs. This clonotype showed up many times. The antigen remains undetermined. CDR3 length: 13 residues. V was pared by 0 bases and J by 3 bases, with 4 bases between. Germline CDR1 and CDR2: SGDLS and YYNGEE.

This chain links TRBV9 with TRBJ1-5; the D is unclear. The sample consisted of peripheral blood mononuclear cells (PBMCs), taken when the disease was refractory, from a patient treated with antithyroid drugs. The source of this sequence is a female donor with Graves disease. The CDR3 sequence: CASSVDDNQPQHF. Here the CDR3 DNA reads TGTGCCAGCAGCGTAGACGACAATCAGCCCCAGCATTTT.